This T cell receptor beta chain was sequenced for a study of vaccination and CD4 T cells after COVID-19 (dated by TCRdb to the early 2020s). About the investigation overall: The convalescent cohort comprised six males and four females, including two Hispanic individuals, seven Caucasians, two Asians and one multiracial person. Participants received two doses of either the Pfizer-BioNTech BNT162b2 vaccine (n=8) or the Moderna mRNA-1273 vaccine (n=2). Post-COVID blood samples were collected from convalescent patients a median of around 100 days after diagnosis, with a range of about 35 to 180 days. Post-vaccine blood samples were obtained a median of about 72 days after the second vaccine dose, with a range of about 12 to 241 days. For stimulating the cultures, overlapping spike peptide pools were used, derived from SARS-CoV-2 as well as from the common cold coronaviruses HCoV-NL63, HCoV-OC43 and HCoV-229E. As controls, cultures received a CEFX viral epitope pool (the positive control), an HIV-1 Nef peptide pool (the negative control), or no peptide at all. In some eleven COVID-19 convalescent patients and a handful of infection-naive healthy vaccine recipients, researchers compared the spike-specific CD4+ TCR repertoire from before mRNA vaccination with the repertoire from after. An earlier paper using these donors assessed, at the TCR clonotype level, memory CD4+ T cell crossreactivity between SARS-CoV-2 and common cold coronavirus spike proteins.

This clonotype was observed a handful of times. It lacks a known antigen. The record has no base qualities; no much larger clone is one base away. Reading the label with the study, this specimen's treatment or condition is: roughly 11-day PBMC culture with coronavirus spike peptide pools or control peptides (ViraFEST assay). CD4+ T cells from unexposed donors were collected before the COVID-19 pandemic (2011-2018). The ViraFEST assay was used in the study, in which antigen-specific T cells were expanded with peptide pools and expanded clonotypes were subsequently identified by TCR sequencing. PBMCs were cultured at a few million per well in IMDM supplemented with 5% human AB serum and 10 IU/ml IL-2, with around 10 ug/ml peptide pools added. On days 3 and 7, half of the culture medium was replaced with fresh IL-2-containing medium. CD4+ T cells were isolated after about nine days of culture through negative selection using the EasySep CD4+ T cell isolation kit. As cell numbers permitted, CD4+ T cells from unexposed donors were tested for reactivity to SARS-CoV-2 S and N and to four common cold coronavirus spike pools. Ficoll-Paque Plus gradient centrifugation was used to isolate PBMCs from whole blood, and the isolated PBMCs were then either used fresh or cryopreserved at -140C. Triplicate wells were generally used for each culture condition. Leukapheresis product for the unexposed donors was bought commercially.

The library was obtained by PCR. DNA from cultured CD4+ T cells underwent TCR sequencing with the Oncomine TCR Beta short-read assay at the Johns Hopkins FTIC core. The QIAamp micro DNA kit was used to extract genomic DNA from the cultured CD4+ T cells. Oncomine TCR Beta libraries from cultured CD4+ T cells were pooled with unique dual indexes and sequenced on an Illumina iSeq 100. The original methods were these. Non-productive sequences were filtered out, and CDR3s that did not start with C, did not end with F or W, or were shorter than 7 amino acids were discarded. Antigen-specific clonotypes were identified using the MANAFEST web application through comparison of peptide-stimulated wells with reference and other culture wells. An FDR below 0.05, an odds ratio above 5, and a productive frequency above 0.1% in at least two of three replicate wells were required for clones to be considered positive. A clonotype was classed as cross-reactive if the clonotype showed significant expansion both in SARS-CoV-2 spike wells and in at least one common cold coronavirus spike condition. Similarity between CDR3 sequences was evaluated in R version 3.6.1 using Levenshtein distances (stringdist) and unrooted phylogenetic trees (ape). TCRdb redid the processing of the public reads, applying fastp at Q25 and MiXCR, and retained in-frame beta chains. Identical CDR3 proteins give one entry, which carries the most common genes and DNA. In this record, the V and J calls reflect TCRdb's handling and not the investigators' own analysis. Recorded for this sample are approximately 6,900 distinct CDR3 sequences; roughly 44% of them occurred a single time. Clones ranked in the top ten supply roughly 27% of the sample.

The germline V end is reduced by 7 bases and the J end by 6 bases; junction bases left unmatched: 6. Including cysteine and phenylalanine, the CDR3 has 14 amino acids. Only the CDR3 DNA stays, 42 bases, in frame from base 1. According to the germline V gene (reference sequence), CDR1 reads LNHDA and CDR2 reads SQIVND. On the study overall, not on this receptor specifically: Only a relatively small number of convalescent patients were included in the study, and early timepoints following natural infection were not analyzed. Nearly all vaccine-specific clones in convalescent patients (304 of 307) were mono-reactive for SARS-CoV-2 spike rather than cross-reactive with common cold coronaviruses. In convalescent patients, a median around 90% of post-vaccine SARS-CoV-2-reactive clones were detected only after vaccination, and vaccine-specific priming was suggested by this finding. The median count of SARS-CoV-2-reactive clonotypes went up from under 25 after infection to 30 to 40 after vaccination, although the change was not significant.

The receptor comes from a human donor in good health. Specimen: CD4+ T cells from blood, cultured in vitro. Here the chain combines TRBV19 and TRBJ2-2; 9 central nucleotides agree with TRBD2. The CDR3 corresponds to CASMGTSFSGELFF. The DNA sequence reads TGTGCCAGTATGGGGACTAGCTTCTCCGGGGAGCTGTTTTTT.